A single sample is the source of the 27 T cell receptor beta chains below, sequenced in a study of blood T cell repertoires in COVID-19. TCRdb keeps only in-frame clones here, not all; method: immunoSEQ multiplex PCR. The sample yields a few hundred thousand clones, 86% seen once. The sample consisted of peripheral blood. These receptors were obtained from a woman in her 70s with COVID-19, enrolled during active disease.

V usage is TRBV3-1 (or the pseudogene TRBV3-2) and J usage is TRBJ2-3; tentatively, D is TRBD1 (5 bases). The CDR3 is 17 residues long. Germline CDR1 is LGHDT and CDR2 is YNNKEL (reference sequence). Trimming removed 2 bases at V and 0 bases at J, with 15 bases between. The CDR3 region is CASSQTFSGSSTDTQYF. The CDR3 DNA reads TGTGCCAGCAGCCAAACATTTTCAGGGTCTAGCACAGATACGCAGTATTTT.

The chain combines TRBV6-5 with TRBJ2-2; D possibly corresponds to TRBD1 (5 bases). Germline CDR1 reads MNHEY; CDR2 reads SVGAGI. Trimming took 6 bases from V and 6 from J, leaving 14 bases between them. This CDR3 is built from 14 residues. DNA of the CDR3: TGTGCCAGCAGAACCCAGGGATCGGCCGGGGAGCTGTTTTTT. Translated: CASRTQGSAGELFF.

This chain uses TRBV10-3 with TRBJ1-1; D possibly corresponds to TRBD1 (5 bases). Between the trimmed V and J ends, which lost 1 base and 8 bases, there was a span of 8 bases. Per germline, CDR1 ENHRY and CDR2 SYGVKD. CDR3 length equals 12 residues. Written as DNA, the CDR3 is TGTGCCATCAGTGAGTATCAGGGAGAAGCTTTCTTT. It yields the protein CAISEYQGEAFF.

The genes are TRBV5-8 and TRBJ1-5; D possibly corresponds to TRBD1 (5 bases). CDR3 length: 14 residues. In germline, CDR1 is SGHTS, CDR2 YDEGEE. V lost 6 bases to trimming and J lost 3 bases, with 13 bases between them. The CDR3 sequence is CASTFQGYNQPQHF. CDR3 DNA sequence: TGTGCCAGCACCTTCCAGGGATACAATCAGCCCCAGCATTTT.

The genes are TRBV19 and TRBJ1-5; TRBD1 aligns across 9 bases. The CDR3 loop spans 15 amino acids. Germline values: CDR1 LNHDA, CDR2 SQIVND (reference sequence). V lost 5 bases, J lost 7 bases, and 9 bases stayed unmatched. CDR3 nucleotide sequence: TGTGCCAGTAGTGCCGGGACAGGGTTTGAGCAGCCCCAGCATTTT. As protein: CASSAGTGFEQPQHF.

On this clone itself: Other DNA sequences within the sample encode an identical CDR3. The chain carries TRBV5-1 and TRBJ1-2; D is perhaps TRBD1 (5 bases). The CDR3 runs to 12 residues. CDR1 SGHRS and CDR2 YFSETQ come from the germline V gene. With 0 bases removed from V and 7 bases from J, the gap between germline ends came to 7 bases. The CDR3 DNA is TGCGCCAGCAGCTTGGAAGGGGCTGGCTACACCTTC. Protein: CASSLEGAGYTF.

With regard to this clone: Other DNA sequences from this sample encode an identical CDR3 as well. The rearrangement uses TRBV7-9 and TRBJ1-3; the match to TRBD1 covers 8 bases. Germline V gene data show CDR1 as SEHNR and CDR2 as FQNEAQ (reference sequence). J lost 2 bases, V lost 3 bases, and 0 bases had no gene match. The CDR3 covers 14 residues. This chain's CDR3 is CASSLDRAGNTIYF. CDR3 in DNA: TGTGCCAGCAGCTTGGACAGGGCTGGAAACACCATATATTTT.

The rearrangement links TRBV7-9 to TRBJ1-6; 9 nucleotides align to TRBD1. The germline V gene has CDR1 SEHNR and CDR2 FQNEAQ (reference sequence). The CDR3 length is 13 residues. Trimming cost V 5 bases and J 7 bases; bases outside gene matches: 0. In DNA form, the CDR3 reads TGTGCCAGCAGCGGACAGGGGAATTCACCCCTCCACTTT. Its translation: CASSGQGNSPLHF.

CDR3 amino acids: CASSQGGRGLYGYTF. CDR3 bases: TGTGCCAGCAGCCAAGGGGGCAGGGGGCTATATGGCTACACCTTC. The chain is built from TRBV13 and TRBJ1-2; 8 bases are shared with TRBD1. V shed 5 bases and J 5 bases; nucleotides not matched to a gene: 10. CDR3 size: 15 residues. From germline, CDR1 is PRHDT and CDR2 FYEKMQ (reference sequence).

The CDR3 protein is CASSQDRANTEAFF. The CDR3 nucleotides read TGCGCCAGCAGCCAAGACAGGGCGAACACTGAAGCTTTCTTT. V and J are TRBV4-1 and TRBJ1-1; perhaps TRBD1 as D (5 bases). Deletions cut 0 bases from V and 1 base from J, with 6 bases between. Germline values: CDR1 MGHRA, CDR2 YSYEKL. This CDR3 has 14 residues.

CDR3 loop: CASSSSWSTNEKLFF. The CDR3 DNA reads TGTGCCAGCAGCTCAAGCTGGTCTACGAATGAAAAACTGTTTTTT. This chain uses TRBV7-9 with TRBJ1-4; D uncertain. The V and J ends lost 4 bases and 5 bases respectively, with 14 bases between them. CDR1 is SEHNR and CDR2 is FQNEAQ in the germline V gene (reference sequence). The CDR3 runs 15 residues.

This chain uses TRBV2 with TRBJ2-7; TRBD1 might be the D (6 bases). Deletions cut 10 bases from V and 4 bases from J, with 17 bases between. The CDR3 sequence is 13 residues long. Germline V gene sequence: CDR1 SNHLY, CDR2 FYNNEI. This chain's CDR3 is CATAGIGGYEQYF. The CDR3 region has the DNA TGTGCCACAGCAGGAATAGGGGGTTACGAGCAGTACTTC.

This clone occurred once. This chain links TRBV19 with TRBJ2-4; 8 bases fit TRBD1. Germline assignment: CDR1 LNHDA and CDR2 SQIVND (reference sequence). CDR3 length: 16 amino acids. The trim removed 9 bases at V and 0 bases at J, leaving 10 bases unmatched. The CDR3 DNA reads TGTGCCAGCTCAGGGGGCCCCACCCTAGCCAAAAACATTCAGTACTTC. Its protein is CASSGGPTLAKNIQYF.

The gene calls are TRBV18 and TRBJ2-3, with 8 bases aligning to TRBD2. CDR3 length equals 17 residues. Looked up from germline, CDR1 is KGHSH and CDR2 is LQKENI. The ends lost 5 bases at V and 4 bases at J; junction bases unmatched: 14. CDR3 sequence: CASSTRISGGQADTQYF. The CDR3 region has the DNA TGTGCCAGCTCAACCCGGATCTCGGGGGGGCAGGCAGATACGCAGTATTTT.

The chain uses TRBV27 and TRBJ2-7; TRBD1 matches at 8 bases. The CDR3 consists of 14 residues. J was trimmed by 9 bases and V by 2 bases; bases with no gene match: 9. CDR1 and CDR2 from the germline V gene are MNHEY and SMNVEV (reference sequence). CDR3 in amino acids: CASSLGDRTTAQYF. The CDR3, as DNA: TGTGCCAGCAGTTTAGGGGACAGGACTACGGCGCAGTACTTC.

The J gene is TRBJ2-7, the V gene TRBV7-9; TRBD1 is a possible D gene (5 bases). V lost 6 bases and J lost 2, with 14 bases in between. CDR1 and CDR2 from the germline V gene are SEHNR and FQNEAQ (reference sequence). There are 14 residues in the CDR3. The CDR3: CASRPQGTPYEQYF. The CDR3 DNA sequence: TGTGCCAGCAGGCCCCAGGGAACCCCCTACGAGCAGTACTTC.

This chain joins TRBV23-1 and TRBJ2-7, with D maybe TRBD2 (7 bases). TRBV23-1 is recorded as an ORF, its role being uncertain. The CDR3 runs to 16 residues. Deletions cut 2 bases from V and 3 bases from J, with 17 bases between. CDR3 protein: CASSQRGGLRRYEQYF. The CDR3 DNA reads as TGCGCCAGCAGTCAAAGGGGGGGGTTAAGGCGCTACGAGCAGTACTTC.

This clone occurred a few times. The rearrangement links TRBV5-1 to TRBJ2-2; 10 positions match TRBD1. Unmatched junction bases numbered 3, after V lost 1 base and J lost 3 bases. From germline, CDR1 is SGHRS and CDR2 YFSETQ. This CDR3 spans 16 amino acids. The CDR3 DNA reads TGCGCCAGCAGCTTGAGGACAGGGGGAGACACCGGGGAGCTGTTTTTT. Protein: CASSLRTGGDTGELFF. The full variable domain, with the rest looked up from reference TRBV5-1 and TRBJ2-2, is KAGVTQTPRYLIKTRGQQVTLSCSPISGHRSVSWYQQTPGQGLQFLFEYFSETQRNKGNFPGRFSGRQFSNSRSEMNVSTLELGDSALYLCASSLRTGGDTGELFFGEGSRLTVL.

The CDR3 bases are TGTGCCAGCACCTCCCGGGCGGGGGGTCCCTACGAGCAGTACTTC. This gives the protein CASTSRAGGPYEQYF. The chain uses TRBV11-1 and TRBJ2-7, with 8 nucleotides matching TRBD2. J was trimmed by 2 bases and V by 7 bases; bases with no gene match: 10. The CDR3 length is 15 residues. CDR1 and CDR2 (germline): SGHAT, FQDESV (reference sequence).

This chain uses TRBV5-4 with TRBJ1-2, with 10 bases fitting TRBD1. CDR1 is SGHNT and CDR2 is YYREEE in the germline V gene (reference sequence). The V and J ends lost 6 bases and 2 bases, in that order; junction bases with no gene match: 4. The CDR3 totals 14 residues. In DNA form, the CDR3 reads TGTGCCAGCATCCCGGACAGGGGGAACTATGGCTACACCTTC. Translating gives CASIPDRGNYGYTF.

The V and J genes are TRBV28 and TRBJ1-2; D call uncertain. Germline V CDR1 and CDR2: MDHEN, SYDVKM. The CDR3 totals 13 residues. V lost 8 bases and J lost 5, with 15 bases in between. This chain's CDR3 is CASSPAYKYGYTF. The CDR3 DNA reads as TGTGCCAGCTCCCCTGCCTATAAATATGGCTACACCTTC.

This chain's CDR3 is CASSSPWGDGEQFF. Here the CDR3 DNA reads TGTGCCAGCAGTTCCCCTTGGGGGGATGGAGAGCAGTTCTTC. The rearrangement joins TRBV6-5 to TRBJ2-1, with a weak D call TRBD2 (6 bases). The CDR3 spans 14 residues. The germline V and J ends were trimmed by 4 bases and 10 bases, with 17 bases remaining between them. The germline CDR1 and CDR2 sequences are MNHEY and SVGAGI.

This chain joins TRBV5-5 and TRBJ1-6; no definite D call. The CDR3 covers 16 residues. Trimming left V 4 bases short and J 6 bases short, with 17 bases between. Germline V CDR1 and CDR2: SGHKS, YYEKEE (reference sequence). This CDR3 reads CASSLLVSGSNSPLHF. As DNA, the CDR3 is TGTGCCAGCAGCCTCCTCGTCTCGGGGAGTAATTCACCCCTCCACTTT.

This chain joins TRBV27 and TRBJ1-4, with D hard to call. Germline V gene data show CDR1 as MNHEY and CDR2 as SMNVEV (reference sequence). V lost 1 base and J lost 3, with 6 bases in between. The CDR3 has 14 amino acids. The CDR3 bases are TGTGCCAGCAGTTTATGGGCAGCTAATGAAAAACTGTTTTTT. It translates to CASSLWAANEKLFF.

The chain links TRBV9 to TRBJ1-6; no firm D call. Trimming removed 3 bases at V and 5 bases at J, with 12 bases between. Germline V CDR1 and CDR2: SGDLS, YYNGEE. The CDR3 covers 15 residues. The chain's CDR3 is CASSDPLRDNSPLHF. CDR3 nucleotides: TGTGCCAGCAGCGACCCCCTGAGGGATAATTCACCCCTCCACTTT.

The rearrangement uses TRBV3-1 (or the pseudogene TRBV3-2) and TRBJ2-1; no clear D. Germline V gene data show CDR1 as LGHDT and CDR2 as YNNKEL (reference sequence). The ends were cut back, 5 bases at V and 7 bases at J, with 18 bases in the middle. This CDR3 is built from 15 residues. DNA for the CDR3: TGTGCCAGCAGCTCTTCTGCGTTCCTAGGTAATGAGCAGTTCTTC. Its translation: CASSSSAFLGNEQFF.

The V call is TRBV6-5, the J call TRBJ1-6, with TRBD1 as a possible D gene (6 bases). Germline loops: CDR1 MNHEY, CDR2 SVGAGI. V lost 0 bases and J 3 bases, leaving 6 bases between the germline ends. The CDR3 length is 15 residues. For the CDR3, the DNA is TGTGCCAGCAGTTACTCGGACAGCTATAATTCACCCCTCCACTTT. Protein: CASSYSDSYNSPLHF.